The 27 T cell receptor beta chains given below trace back to one sample, sequenced in a study of blood T cell repertoires in COVID-19. Sequenced by immunoSEQ multiplex PCR; TCRdb stores in-frame clones only, minus some. The sample records over 400,000 clones, approximately 91% being singletons. Specimen: PBMCs or T cells enriched from blood (not recorded which). Source of these receptors: a woman aged 55-69 years who had recovered from COVID-19.

The rearrangement links TRBV19 to TRBJ2-6, with a weak D call TRBD2 (6 bases). Germline V gives CDR1 LNHDA, CDR2 SQIVND (reference sequence). This CDR3 contains 16 residues. The V end lost 4 bases, the J end lost 0 bases, and 10 bases lay between the germline ends. In DNA, the CDR3 is TGTGCCAGTAGTAAGGGACTCCCCTCTGGGGCCAACGTCCTGACTTTC. As protein: CASSKGLPSGANVLTF.

The table lists this clone with a few counts. This rearrangement joins TRBV24-1 to TRBJ1-1, with unresolved D. The CDR3 length is 15 residues. From germline, CDR1 is KGHDR and CDR2 SFDVKD. V shed 3 bases and J shed 3 bases, with 13 bases lying between them. The CDR3 bases are TGTGCCACCAGTGATCCCCAACGCGGGGACACTGAAGCTTTCTTT. This sequence encodes CATSDPQRGDTEAFF.

This chain links TRBV13 with TRBJ2-1, with D uncertain. The CDR3 loop spans 17 amino acids. The V and J ends lost 5 bases and 5 bases respectively, with 22 bases between them. Germline-derived CDR1 and CDR2 are PRHDT and FYEKMQ (reference sequence). The CDR3 DNA reads TGTGCCAGCAGCCACCCCATTAGTAGGAGTTCGCACAATGAGCAGTTCTTC. As protein: CASSHPISRSSHNEQFF.

Only a few counts were recorded for this clone. V is TRBV3-1 (or the pseudogene TRBV3-2) and J is TRBJ1-1, with D tentatively TRBD1 (6 bases). The CDR3 extends over 12 amino acids. Trimming left V 4 bases short and J 11 bases short, with 14 bases between. CDR1 is LGHDT, CDR2 YNNKEL, per germline (reference sequence). CDR3 DNA: TGTGCCAGCAGCCGTACAGGGACGAGTGCTTTCTTT. The encoded protein is CASSRTGTSAFF.

As regards this clone: The junction differs from germline at one of its ends, possibly a read error. This chain uses TRBV7-9 with TRBJ1-2, with D hard to call. This CDR3 spans 10 amino acids. The germline CDR1 and CDR2 sequences are SEHNR and FQNEAQ (reference sequence). CDR3 sequence: CASSSRLPAF. In DNA, the CDR3 is TGTGCCAGCAGCTCCCGACTCCCTGCCTTC.

The gene calls are TRBV5-1 and TRBJ2-5; 10 bases line up with TRBD1. Trimming cost V 3 bases and J 3 bases; bases outside gene matches: 2. The CDR3 runs 14 residues. The germline CDR1 and CDR2 sequences are SGHRS and YFSETQ. CDR3 DNA: TGCGCCAGCAGCTCGGACAGGGGGGAAGAGACCCAGTACTTC. Residues: CASSSDRGEETQYF.

J is TRBJ1-1 and V is TRBV6-5, with D maybe TRBD1 (5 bases). Trimming cost V 8 bases and J 5 bases, with 12 bases left between them. The CDR3 is made up of 12 amino acids. Germline V gene lookup returns CDR1 MNHEY and CDR2 SVGAGI. CDR3 sequence reads: CASVFKGTEAFF. The CDR3, as DNA: TGTGCCAGCGTCTTTAAGGGGACTGAAGCTTTCTTT.

The rearrangement uses TRBV24-1 and TRBJ1-6; weak D call: TRBD1 (5 bases). The CDR3 extends over 15 amino acids. Germline lookup yields CDR1 KGHDR and CDR2 SFDVKD. Trimming stripped 3 bases from V and 8 bases from J, with 13 bases between. The CDR3 nucleotides read TGTGCCACCAGTGATGGATCCCTCAGGGATTCACCCCTCCACTTT. Amino acid sequence: CATSDGSLRDSPLHF.

V is TRBV30 and J is TRBJ1-2; 7 nucleotides line up with TRBD1. V was pared by 2 bases and J by 8 bases, with 5 bases of the junction left unmatched. Germline V gene lookup returns CDR1 GTSNPN and CDR2 SVGIG (reference sequence). The CDR3 runs to 12 residues. CDR3 in amino acids: CAWSSSGGGYTF. Here the CDR3 DNA reads TGTGCCTGGAGTTCCTCAGGGGGAGGCTACACCTTC.

This clone occurred once. This chain joins TRBV29-1 and TRBJ2-5; the match to TRBD1 covers 8 bases. The ends lost 8 bases at V and 4 bases at J; junction bases unmatched: 12. The CDR3 is made up of 14 amino acids. The germline CDR1 and CDR2 sequences are SQVTM and ANQGSEA. CDR3 nucleotide sequence: TGCAGCTTGCCAGGGACAGGAGGGGGAGAGACCCAGTACTTC. As protein: CSLPGTGGGETQYF.

The chain has TRBV2 and TRBJ1-2; D unresolved. The germline CDR1 and CDR2 sequences are SNHLY and FYNNEI. Trimming shortened V by 6 bases and J by 5 bases, and 13 bases separated the two germline ends. This CDR3 is 13 amino acids long. The CDR3 DNA follows: TGTGCCAGCAGGGGCATAGAGTCTTATGGCTACACCTTC. It translates to CASRGIESYGYTF. The variable domain in full, completed from reference TRBV2 and TRBJ1-2, reads EPEVTQTPSHQVTQMGQEVILRCVPISNHLYFYWYRQILGQKVEFLVSFYNNEISEKSEIFDDQFSVERPDGSNFTLKIRSTKLEDSAMYFCASRGIESYGYTFGSGTRLTVV.

This clone was detected a few times. The chain uses TRBV6-1 and TRBJ2-7; 8 positions match TRBD2. The CDR3 is 16 residues long. Germline-derived CDR1 and CDR2 are MNHNS and SASEGT. V trimming: 2 bases; J trimming: 3 bases; junction bases outside the gene matches: 9. The CDR3 region has the DNA TGTGCCAGCAGTGAACCCGGTCGGGGGGGGAGCTACGAGCAGTACTTC. Its translation: CASSEPGRGGSYEQYF.

CDR3 loop: CASSDRANTEAFF. As DNA, the CDR3 is TGTGCCAGCAGTGACAGGGCTAACACTGAAGCTTTCTTT. This chain connects TRBV2 to TRBJ1-1, with a tentative D call TRBD1 (5 bases). Germline CDR1 and CDR2: SNHLY and FYNNEI. The CDR3 has 13 amino acids. Trimming removed 3 bases from V and 2 bases from J, with 7 bases in between. Complete variable domain (other parts from reference TRBV2 and TRBJ1-1): EPEVTQTPSHQVTQMGQEVILRCVPISNHLYFYWYRQILGQKVEFLVSFYNNEISEKSEIFDDQFSVERPDGSNFTLKIRSTKLEDSAMYFCASSDRANTEAFFGQGTRLTVV.

The chain combines TRBV28 with TRBJ2-7; possibly TRBD1 for D (5 bases). Germline CDR1 is MDHEN and CDR2 is SYDVKM. The germline V and J ends were trimmed by 3 bases and 4 bases, with 13 bases remaining between them. The CDR3 is 14 amino acids. CDR3 in amino acids: CASSFSQGGYEQYF. DNA for the CDR3: TGTGCCAGCAGTTTTTCTCAGGGTGGGTACGAGCAGTACTTC.

The V and J genes are TRBV27 and TRBJ2-3, with 10 bases matching TRBD2. CDR3 length: 16 residues. J gave up 5 bases and V 4 bases, and 9 bases lay outside the gene matches. Germline lookup yields CDR1 MNHEY and CDR2 SMNVEV (reference sequence). The CDR3 region is CASSSALASGGDTQYF. For the CDR3, the DNA is TGTGCCAGCAGTTCCGCTCTGGCTAGCGGGGGAGATACGCAGTATTTT.

The rearrangement uses TRBV11-3 and TRBJ2-1; TRBD2 matches 14 bases. This CDR3 is 18 amino acids long. V gave up 4 bases and J gave up 0 bases; unmatched junction bases: 5. Germline V gene sequence: CDR1 SGHNT, CDR2 YENEEA. CDR3 loop: CASSSQGLAGDSYNEQFF. The CDR3 DNA reads as TGTGCCAGCAGCTCGCAGGGACTAGCGGGGGACTCCTACAATGAGCAGTTCTTC.

J is TRBJ2-1 and V is TRBV4-1, with 8 nucleotides matching TRBD2. CDR3 length: 14 residues. With 4 bases clipped from V and 4 bases from J, the junction kept 3 bases outside the gene matches. Germline CDR1 MGHRA, CDR2 YSYEKL. CDR3 sequence: CASSPGTRYNEQFF. The CDR3 nucleotides read TGCGCCAGCAGCCCCGGGACTAGATACAATGAGCAGTTCTTC.

The V call is TRBV20-1, the J call TRBJ2-5; tentative D call: TRBD2 (6 bases). Germline CDR1 and CDR2: DFQATT and SNEGSKA (reference sequence). V was pared by 8 bases and J by 1 base, with 8 bases between. The CDR3 is 11 amino acids. CDR3 sequence reads: CSYGGQETQYF. The CDR3 DNA is TGCAGTTACGGGGGCCAAGAGACCCAGTACTTC.

The rearrangement uses TRBV20-1 and TRBJ1-3; 8 bases match TRBD1. V lost 3 bases to trimming and J lost 11 bases; unmatched junction nucleotides: 21. Per the germline V gene, CDR1 is DFQATT and CDR2 is SNEGSKA (reference sequence). The CDR3 is 17 amino acids. The CDR3 region has the DNA TGCAGTGCTAGTGGGGTCAAAACTCGACAGACAGGGGACCCCATATATTTT. Amino acid sequence: CSASGVKTRQTGDPIYF.

The chain combines TRBV4-1 with TRBJ1-2, with TRBD1 identical over 7 bases. From germline, CDR1 is MGHRA and CDR2 YSYEKL. The length of the CDR3 is 17 residues. J gave up 2 bases and V 0 bases, and 9 bases lay outside the gene matches. CDR3 sequence reads: CASSQDPTGNRNYGYTF. CDR3 coding DNA: TGCGCCAGCAGCCAAGACCCGACAGGGAACCGGAACTATGGCTACACCTTC.

V and J are TRBV27 and TRBJ1-2, with D possibly matching TRBD1 (6 bases). The CDR3 consists of 14 residues. The germline CDR1 and CDR2 sequences are MNHEY and SMNVEV (reference sequence). V gave up 3 bases and J gave up 4 bases, with 12 bases separating them. This CDR3 reads CASSFRQGPYGYTF. The CDR3 DNA reads as TGTGCCAGCAGTTTCAGGCAGGGGCCCTATGGCTACACCTTC.

CDR3 nucleotides: TGTGCCAGCTCCTTGGGGGGTTGGGCCGGGTCAGACCTCAATAATTCACCCCTCCACTTT. Translating gives CASSLGGWAGSDLNNSPLHF. The rearrangement joins TRBV27 to TRBJ1-6; D is possibly TRBD1 (5 bases). This CDR3 comprises 20 residues. Per the germline V gene, CDR1 is MNHEY and CDR2 is SMNVEV (reference sequence). V was clipped by 8 bases and J by 5 bases, with 31 bases between them.

Here the CDR3 reads CSVGGGHLNTEAFF. As DNA, the CDR3 is TGCAGCGTTGGGGGGGGACACCTGAACACTGAAGCTTTCTTT. This sequence joins TRBV29-1 and TRBJ1-1; maybe TRBD1 (6 bases). Germline V gene data show CDR1 as SQVTM and CDR2 as ANQGSEA. Deletions cut 4 bases from V and 0 bases from J, with 12 bases between. This CDR3 is 14 amino acids long.

The chain links TRBV28 to TRBJ1-1; D call uncertain. The CDR3 is 14 amino acids. Trimming took off 6 bases at V and 3 bases at J, with 14 bases between the two ends. The V gene's germline CDR1 is MDHEN and CDR2 SYDVKM. The CDR3 region has the DNA TGTGCCAGCAGAGAGACGGGGATTGACACTGAAGCTTTCTTT. It specifies CASRETGIDTEAFF.

V and J are TRBV12-3 or TRBV12-4 and TRBJ1-6; D call uncertain. This CDR3 contains 13 residues. V was shortened by 1 base and J by 9 bases, with 7 bases between the two germline ends. CDR3 region: CASSLDRVSPLHF. Written as DNA, the CDR3 is TGTGCCAGCAGTTTAGACCGGGTTTCACCCCTCCACTTT.

This clone was observed a single time. The CDR3 DNA reads as TGTGCCAGCAGCTTAAACCAGGGCTATCCAGATACGCAGTATTTT. Its protein is CASSLNQGYPDTQYF. The chain combines TRBV13 with TRBJ2-3; a weak D match, TRBD1 (5 bases). The CDR3 loop spans 15 amino acids. Trimming shortened V by 2 bases and J by 4 bases, and 13 bases separated the two germline ends. CDR1 is PRHDT, CDR2 FYEKMQ, per germline (reference sequence).

The V call is TRBV14, the J call TRBJ1-4; 8 bases match TRBD1. Germline V lookup: CDR1 SGHDN, CDR2 FVKESK. This CDR3 is 16 amino acids long. With 0 bases clipped from V and 4 bases from J, the junction kept 4 bases outside the gene matches. The CDR3 DNA reads as TGTGCCAGCAGCCAAGATGGGACAGGAGTTAATGAAAAACTGTTTTTT. It codes for CASSQDGTGVNEKLFF.